The sequence of this T cell receptor beta chain was determined in a study of cytomegalovirus exposure and HLA in healthy donors. Details on this clone: The antigen is unknown.

Sampled while nominally healthy, donors likely had unrecorded immune exposures. Study-wide results and limits: Across donors, presence/absence analyses took sequencing depth to be roughly uniform. For most subjects, TCR beta sequences were reported to predict HLA-A and HLA-B alleles with accuracy. Among TCR beta chains of equal frequency, HLA-associated ones were more clonally expanded in a later analysis.

The PCR used 60 Vbeta and 13 Jbeta primers. Sequencing was performed with immunoSEQ multiplex PCR; in TCRdb, only in-frame clones are kept and a portion is missing. This sample yields roughly 100,000 clones, of which less than 85% are seen a single time; 8.2% belongs to the top ten. The sample consisted of PBMCs. The origin of this receptor is a man aged 35 to 55 in good health and CMV-seropositive.

The DNA of the CDR3 is TGTGCCACCAGCATTCAGCAGGGCACTGAAGCTTTCTTT. This codes for CATSIQQGTEAFF. The rearrangement joins TRBV15 to TRBJ1-1; the D gene is possibly TRBD1 (5 bases). The germline gives CDR1 LNHNV, CDR2 YYDKDF (reference sequence). Trimming removed 4 bases at V and 4 bases at J, with 10 bases between. CDR3 length: 13 residues.